This TCR beta chain was recorded in a study of vaccination effects on CD4 cells after COVID-19. Some clones are missing from TCRdb's copy, which holds only in-frame ones; the method was immunoSEQ multiplex PCR. The data contain tens of thousands of clones, around 73% of them seen just once; the ten biggest clones take up approximately 17%. This clone was counted between two and nine times. Its antigen is unknown. Germline-derived CDR1 and CDR2 are SNHLY and FYNNEI. Trimming removed 5 bases from V and 1 base from J, with 12 bases in between. This CDR3 is 14 amino acids long. CD4+ T cells specific for antigen were expanded with viral peptide pools by the ViraFEST assay before sequencing. With about 9 days of culture completed, CD4+ T cells were isolated. Their SARS-CoV-2 infection, verified by PCR, occurred between March and December 2020.

The sample here was CD4+ T cells from PBMCs cultured with HCoV-NL63 spike peptides, taken before COVID-19 vaccination. The chain is built from TRBV2 and TRBJ2-7, with no clear D. The clonotype was recovered from a human donor who had a prior SARS-CoV-2 infection. Here the CDR3 reads CASSRAPASYEQYF. The CDR3, as DNA: TGTGCCAGCAGTAGGGCACCAGCGTCCTACGAGCAGTACTTC. Complete variable domain (other parts from reference TRBV2 and TRBJ2-7): EPEVTQTPSHQVTQMGQEVILRCVPISNHLYFYWYRQILGQKVEFLVSFYNNEISEKSEIFDDQFSVERPDGSNFTLKIRSTKLEDSAMYFCASSRAPASYEQYFGPGTRLTVT.